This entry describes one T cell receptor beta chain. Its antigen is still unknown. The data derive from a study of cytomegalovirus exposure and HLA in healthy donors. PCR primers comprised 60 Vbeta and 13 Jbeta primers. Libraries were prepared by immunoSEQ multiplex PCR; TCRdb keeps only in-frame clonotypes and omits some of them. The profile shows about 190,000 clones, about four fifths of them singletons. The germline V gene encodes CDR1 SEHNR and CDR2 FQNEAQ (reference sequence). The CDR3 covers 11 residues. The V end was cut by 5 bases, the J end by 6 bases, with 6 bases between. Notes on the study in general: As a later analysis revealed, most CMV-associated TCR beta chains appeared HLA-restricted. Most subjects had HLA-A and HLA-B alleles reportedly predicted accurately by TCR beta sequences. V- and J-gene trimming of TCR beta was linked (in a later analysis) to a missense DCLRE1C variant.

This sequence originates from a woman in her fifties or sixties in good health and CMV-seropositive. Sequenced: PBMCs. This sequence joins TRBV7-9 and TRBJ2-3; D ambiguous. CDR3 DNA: TGTGCCAGCAGCCTAAGCGATACGCAGTATTTT. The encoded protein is CASSLSDTQYF.